The subject of this entry is one T cell receptor beta chain. This specimen belongs to a study of blood T cell repertoires in COVID-19. Sequencing was performed with immunoSEQ multiplex PCR; in TCRdb, only in-frame clones are kept and a portion is missing. The data hold some 110,000 clones, with roughly 81% observed a single time. The germline V and J ends were trimmed by 3 bases and 7 bases, with 6 bases remaining between them. Germline lookup yields CDR1 SGHTA and CDR2 FQGNSA. CDR3 size: 11 residues. The chain carries TRBV7-2 and TRBJ1-2; tentative D call: TRBD1 (6 bases). The sequence was obtained from a woman aged 65 to 85 with acute or convalescent COVID-19. The sample comprised peripheral blood. The chain's CDR3 is CASSLGAGYTF. CDR3 nucleotides: TGTGCCAGCAGCTTGGGGGCTGGCTACACCTTC.